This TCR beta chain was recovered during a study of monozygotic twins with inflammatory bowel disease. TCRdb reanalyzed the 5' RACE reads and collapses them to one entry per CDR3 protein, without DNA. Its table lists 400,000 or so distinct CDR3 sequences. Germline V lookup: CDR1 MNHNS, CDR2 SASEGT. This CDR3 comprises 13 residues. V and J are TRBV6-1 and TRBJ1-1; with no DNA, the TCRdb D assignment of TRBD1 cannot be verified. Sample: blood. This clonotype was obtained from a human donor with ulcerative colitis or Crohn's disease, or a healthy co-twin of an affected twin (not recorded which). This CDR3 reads CASSAQERAEAFF.